This is a list of T cell receptor beta chains from one sample in a study of blood T cell repertoires in COVID-19. Sequenced by immunoSEQ multiplex PCR; TCRdb stores in-frame clones only, minus some. This sample has approximately 230,000 clones, with around 90% found just once. Sequenced: PBMCs or T cells enriched from blood (not recorded which). These receptors were obtained from a woman aged 25-40 years with acute COVID-19. The CDR3 runs from the conserved cysteine through the conserved F or W. Each record gives: clone size, J gene, D gene, CDR3 length, V gene, CDR3 DNA, CDR3 protein. A D gene is named only where the DNA matches it firmly. The size field is filled for only some rows; it gives once, few, many or a size class.

>once|TRBJ2-7|TRBD2|16|TRBV18
TGTGCCAGCTCACCACCGGGACTACCCAACGCCTACGAGCAGTACTTC
CASSPPGLPNAYEQYF
>few|TRBJ2-7|NA|13|TRBV5-5
TGTGCCAGCAGCCCACAGGGAACCTACGAGCAGTACTTC
CASSPQGTYEQYF
>NA|TRBJ1-1|NA|15|TRBV19
TGTGCCAGTAGTTCGAGCCCCCTCCCAAACACTGAAGCTTTCTTT
CASSSSPLPNTEAFF
>NA|TRBJ2-1|TRBD2|16|TRBV7-2
TGTGCCAGCAGCGCCCGAGGAGCGGGAGGCTACAATGAGCAGTTCTTC
CASSARGAGGYNEQFF
>once|TRBJ2-7|TRBD1|14|TRBV5-8
TGTGCCAGCAGCCGAACAGGGGATCTGTCCGAGCAGTACTTC
CASSRTGDLSEQYF
>NA|TRBJ1-4|NA|13|TRBV18
TGTGCCAGCTCACCCGCAACTAATGAAAAACTGTTTTTT
CASSPATNEKLFF
>NA|TRBJ2-3|TRBD1|17|TRBV19
TGTGCCAGTAGTATAGGACAGGGGGATTCCCGCACAGATACGCAGTATTTT
CASSIGQGDSRTDTQYF
>NA|TRBJ2-5|NA|13|TRBV18
TGTGCCAGCTCACCTGCAGGGAGGGAGACCCAGTACTTC
CASSPAGRETQYF
>NA|TRBJ1-5|TRBD1|20|TRBV19
TGTGCCAGTAGTATAGTACCGGGACAGGGGACGCCATATAGCAATCAGCCCCAGCATTTT
CASSIVPGQGTPYSNQPQHF
>NA|TRBJ2-3|TRBD2|16|TRBV5-6
TGTGCCAGCAGCTTGTCGGGCGGGGGGGGCACAGATACGCAGTATTTT
CASSLSGGGGTDTQYF
>NA|TRBJ2-2|NA|13|TRBV5-4
TGTGCCAGCAGCTTGGATTTCGGCGGGGAGCTGTTTTTT
CASSLDFGGELFF